This T cell receptor beta chain was captured in a study of blood T cell repertoires in COVID-19. Study as a whole: Donors in the United States, Italy and Spain gave samples during acute or convalescent COVID-19. T cells, B-cell-depleted T cells, or PBMCs provided the cDNA or gDNA that served as material.

This clone was counted between two and nine times. Method: immunoSEQ multiplex PCR; TCRdb's copy keeps in-frame clones and lacks some. The table records 150,000 or so clones, 76% of them present only once. The sequenced material came from peripheral blood. This clonotype was obtained from a woman of 80 years or more with active or convalescent COVID-19.

CDR3 protein: CASSSTLAGYQETQYF. CDR3 nucleotide sequence: TGTGCCAGCAGCTCCACACTAGCGGGCTACCAAGAGACCCAGTACTTC. The chain couples TRBV7-9 to TRBJ2-5; 9 positions agree with TRBD2. This CDR3 contains 16 residues. Unmatched junction bases numbered 6, after V lost 4 bases and J lost 0 bases. From germline, CDR1 is SEHNR and CDR2 FQNEAQ (reference sequence).